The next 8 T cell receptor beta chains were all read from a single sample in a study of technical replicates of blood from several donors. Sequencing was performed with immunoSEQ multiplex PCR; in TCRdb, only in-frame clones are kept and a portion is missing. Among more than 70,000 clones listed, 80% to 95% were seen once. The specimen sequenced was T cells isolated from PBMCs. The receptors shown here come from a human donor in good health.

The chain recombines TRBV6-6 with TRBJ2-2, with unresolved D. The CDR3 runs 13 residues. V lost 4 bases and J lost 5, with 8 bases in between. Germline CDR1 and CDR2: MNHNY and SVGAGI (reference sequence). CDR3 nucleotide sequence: TGTGCCAGCAGTTCGACCGGGACCGGGGAGCTGTTTTTT. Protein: CASSSTGTGELFF.

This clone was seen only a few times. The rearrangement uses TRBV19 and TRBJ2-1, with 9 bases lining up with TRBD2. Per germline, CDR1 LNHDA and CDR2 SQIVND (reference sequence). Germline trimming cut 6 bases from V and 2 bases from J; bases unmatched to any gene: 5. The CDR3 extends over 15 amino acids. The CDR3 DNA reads TGTGCCAGTAGCGGTCTAGCGGGGACCTACAATGAGCAGTTCTTC. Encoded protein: CASSGLAGTYNEQFF.

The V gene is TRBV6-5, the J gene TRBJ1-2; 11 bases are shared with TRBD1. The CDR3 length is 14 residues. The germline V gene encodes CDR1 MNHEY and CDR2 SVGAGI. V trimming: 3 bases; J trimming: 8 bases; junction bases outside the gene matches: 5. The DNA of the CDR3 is TGTGCCAGCAGTTATCGGGACAGGGGGGGAGGCTACACCTTC. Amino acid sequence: CASSYRDRGGGYTF.

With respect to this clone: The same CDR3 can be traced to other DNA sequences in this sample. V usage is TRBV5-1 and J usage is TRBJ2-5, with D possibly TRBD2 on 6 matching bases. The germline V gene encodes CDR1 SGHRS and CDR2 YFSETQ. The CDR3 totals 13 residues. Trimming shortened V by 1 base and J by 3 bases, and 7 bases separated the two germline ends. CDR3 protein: CASSLTGEETQYF. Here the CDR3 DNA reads TGCGCCAGCAGCTTGACGGGGGAAGAGACCCAGTACTTC.

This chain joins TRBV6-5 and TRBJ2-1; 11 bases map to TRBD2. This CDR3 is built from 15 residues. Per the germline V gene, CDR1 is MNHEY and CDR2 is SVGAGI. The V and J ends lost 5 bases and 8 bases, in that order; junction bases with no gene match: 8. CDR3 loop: CASSPLAGGRHEQFF. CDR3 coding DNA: TGTGCCAGCAGTCCTCTAGCGGGAGGAAGGCATGAGCAGTTCTTC.

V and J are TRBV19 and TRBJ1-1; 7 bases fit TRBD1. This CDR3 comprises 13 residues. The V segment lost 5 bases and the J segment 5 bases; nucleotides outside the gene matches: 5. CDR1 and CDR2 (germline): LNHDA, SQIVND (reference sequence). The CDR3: CASSSRGSTEAFF. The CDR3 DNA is TGTGCCAGTAGTTCCAGGGGGTCGACTGAAGCTTTCTTT.

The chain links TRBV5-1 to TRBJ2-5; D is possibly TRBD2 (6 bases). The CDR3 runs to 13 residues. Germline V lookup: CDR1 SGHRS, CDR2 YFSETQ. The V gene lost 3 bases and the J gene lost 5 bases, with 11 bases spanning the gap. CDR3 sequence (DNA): TGCGCCAGCAGCTCCCCGGGGGTGGAGACCCAGTACTTC. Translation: CASSSPGVETQYF.

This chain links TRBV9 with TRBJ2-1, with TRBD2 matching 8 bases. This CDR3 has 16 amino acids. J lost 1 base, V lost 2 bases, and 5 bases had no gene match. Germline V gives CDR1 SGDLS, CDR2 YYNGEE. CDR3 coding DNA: TGTGCCAGCAGCGTTCACAGCGGGAGTTCCTACAATGAGCAGTTCTTC. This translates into CASSVHSGSSYNEQFF. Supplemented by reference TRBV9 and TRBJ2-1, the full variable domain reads DSGVTQTPKHLITATGQRVTLRCSPRSGDLSVYWYQQSLDQGLQFLIQYYNGEERAKGNILERFSAQQFPDLHSELNLSSLELGDSALYFCASSVHSGSSYNEQFFGPGTRLTVL.